This is a list of T cell receptor beta chains from one sample in a study of blood T cell repertoires in COVID-19. Using immunoSEQ multiplex PCR, the repertoire was profiled, and TCRdb retains in-frame clones only, with some absent. Altogether roughly 28,000 clones are present, around four fifths being singletons, with the ten largest covering approximately 8.6%. Input material: peripheral blood. The receptors shown here come from a woman aged 65 to 85 with active or convalescent COVID-19. CDR3s include the opening cysteine and the closing phenylalanine or tryptophan. D genes are given only for firm matches. A clone size is listed for some rows: how often the clone was seen (once, few, many), or a class if it is expanded.

J gene: TRBJ2-1
V gene: TRBV4-3
clone size: NA
D gene: NA
CDR3 protein: CASSQDLGGGVYNEQFF
CDR3 DNA: TGCGCCAGCAGCCAAGATCTTGGGGGAGGCGTCTACAATGAGCAGTTCTTC

J gene: TRBJ1-1
V gene: TRBV5-1
clone size: NA
D gene: TRBD1
CDR3 protein: CASSPDRGHTEAFF
CDR3 DNA: TGCGCCAGCAGTCCAGACAGGGGGCACACTGAAGCTTTCTTT

J gene: TRBJ2-1
V gene: TRBV19
clone size: NA
D gene: NA
CDR3 protein: CASSILSSYNEQFF
CDR3 DNA: TGTGCCAGTAGTATATTGTCATCCTACAATGAGCAGTTCTTC

J gene: TRBJ1-2
V gene: TRBV28
clone size: NA
D gene: NA
CDR3 protein: CASSLFGVNYGYTF
CDR3 DNA: TGTGCCAGCAGTTTATTCGGGGTTAACTATGGCTACACCTTC

J gene: TRBJ2-1
V gene: TRBV6-2/TRBV6-3
clone size: NA
D gene: NA
CDR3 protein: CASSYSTLGNEQFF
CDR3 DNA: TGTGCCAGCAGTTACTCGACCCTCGGGAATGAGCAGTTCTTC

J gene: TRBJ2-3
V gene: TRBV2
clone size: few
D gene: NA
CDR3 protein: CASRTGSPTDTQYF
CDR3 DNA: TGTGCCAGCAGGACCGGGTCCCCCACAGATACGCAGTATTTT

J gene: TRBJ1-6
V gene: TRBV19
clone size: NA
D gene: NA
CDR3 protein: CASSGGTEGYNSPLHF
CDR3 DNA: TGTGCCAGTAGCGGAGGTACAGAAGGCTATAATTCACCCCTCCACTTT

J gene: TRBJ2-1
V gene: TRBV19
clone size: NA
D gene: TRBD1
CDR3 protein: CASSTYRSRGHNEQFF
CDR3 DNA: TGTGCCAGTAGTACCTACAGGAGCAGGGGGCACAATGAGCAGTTCTTC

J gene: TRBJ1-5
V gene: TRBV28
clone size: few
D gene: NA
CDR3 protein: CASSLGTGRDQPQHF
CDR3 DNA: TGTGCCAGCAGTTTGGGAACAGGGAGGGATCAGCCCCAGCATTTT

J gene: TRBJ2-7
V gene: TRBV16
clone size: NA
D gene: NA
CDR3 protein: CASSQSTVSEQYF
CDR3 DNA: TGTGCCAGCAGCCAATCGACAGTCTCCGAGCAGTACTTC

J gene: TRBJ1-3
V gene: TRBV28
clone size: NA
D gene: TRBD1
CDR3 protein: CASSSGGFSGNTIYF
CDR3 DNA: TGTGCCAGCAGTTCAGGGGGGTTCTCTGGAAACACCATATATTTT

J gene: TRBJ2-3
V gene: TRBV7-2
clone size: NA
D gene: NA
CDR3 protein: CASSLDRGAGTDTQYF
CDR3 DNA: TGTGCCAGCAGCTTAGACCGGGGGGCCGGCACAGATACGCAGTATTTT

J gene: TRBJ1-2
V gene: TRBV25-1
clone size: NA
D gene: NA
CDR3 protein: CASSPGEGGYTF
CDR3 DNA: TGTGCCAGCAGTCCGGGGGAGGGAGGCTACACCTTC

J gene: TRBJ2-7
V gene: TRBV6-5
clone size: NA
D gene: NA
CDR3 protein: CASSYHLGSGYYEQYF
CDR3 DNA: TGTGCCAGCAGTTACCATCTGGGGAGTGGCTACTACGAGCAGTACTTC

J gene: TRBJ1-5
V gene: TRBV28
clone size: NA
D gene: NA
CDR3 protein: CASSFLWVRTDDSNQPQHF
CDR3 DNA: TGTGCCAGCAGTTTTCTTTGGGTACGGACAGACGATAGCAATCAGCCCCAGCATTTT

J gene: TRBJ1-1
V gene: TRBV6-5
clone size: NA
D gene: TRBD1
CDR3 protein: CASSPRGRTEAFF
CDR3 DNA: TGTGCCAGCAGTCCCAGGGGGCGGACTGAAGCTTTCTTT

J gene: TRBJ2-7
V gene: TRBV14
clone size: few
D gene: NA
CDR3 protein: CASSGEPYEQYF
CDR3 DNA: TGTGCCAGCAGCGGGGAGCCCTACGAGCAGTACTTC

J gene: TRBJ1-3
V gene: TRBV2
clone size: few
D gene: NA
CDR3 protein: CASSDLGGSSGNTIYF
CDR3 DNA: TGTGCCAGCAGTGACCTCGGAGGGAGCTCTGGAAACACCATATATTTT

J gene: TRBJ2-7
V gene: TRBV28
clone size: NA
D gene: TRBD2
CDR3 protein: CASTGGGSSSYEQYF
CDR3 DNA: TGTGCCAGCACTGGGGGGGGGTCTTCGTCCTACGAGCAGTACTTC

J gene: TRBJ1-2
V gene: TRBV2
clone size: NA
D gene: NA
CDR3 protein: CASSVWGGSYGYTF
CDR3 DNA: TGTGCCAGCAGTGTTTGGGGGGGGTCCTATGGCTACACCTTC

J gene: TRBJ2-5
V gene: TRBV28
clone size: NA
D gene: NA
CDR3 protein: CASSLWAGVTQETQYF
CDR3 DNA: TGTGCCAGCAGTTTATGGGCAGGGGTAACCCAAGAGACCCAGTACTTC

J gene: TRBJ1-2
V gene: TRBV29-1
clone size: NA
D gene: TRBD1
CDR3 protein: CSTWTGGSNYGYTF
CDR3 DNA: TGCAGCACCTGGACAGGGGGGAGTAACTATGGCTACACCTTC

J gene: TRBJ2-7
V gene: TRBV10-3
clone size: NA
D gene: NA
CDR3 protein: CAISRVSYEQYF
CDR3 DNA: TGTGCCATCAGCAGGGTATCCTACGAGCAGTACTTC

J gene: TRBJ1-5
V gene: TRBV20-1
clone size: NA
D gene: NA
CDR3 protein: CSASAGLYSNQPQHF
CDR3 DNA: TGCAGTGCTAGTGCAGGGCTCTATAGCAATCAGCCCCAGCATTTT

J gene: TRBJ1-1
V gene: TRBV7-2
clone size: NA
D gene: TRBD1
CDR3 protein: CASSLGDRVHTEAFF
CDR3 DNA: TGTGCCAGCAGCTTGGGGGACAGGGTACATACTGAAGCTTTCTTT

J gene: TRBJ1-1
V gene: TRBV2
clone size: NA
D gene: NA
CDR3 protein: CANKRFQGYRTEAFF
CDR3 DNA: TGTGCCAACAAGCGTTTTCAGGGCTATCGGACTGAAGCTTTCTTT

J gene: TRBJ1-4
V gene: TRBV28
clone size: NA
D gene: NA
CDR3 protein: CASTPQGGGGREKLFF
CDR3 DNA: TGTGCCAGCACCCCCCAGGGTGGGGGCGGGAGAGAAAAACTGTTTTTT

J gene: TRBJ1-1
V gene: TRBV2
clone size: NA
D gene: NA
CDR3 protein: CASSPARARNTEAFF
CDR3 DNA: TGTGCCAGCAGTCCCGCCAGGGCCAGGAACACTGAAGCTTTCTTT

J gene: TRBJ2-1
V gene: TRBV9
clone size: NA
D gene: NA
CDR3 protein: CASSAARGTEQFF
CDR3 DNA: TGTGCCAGCAGCGCTGCGCGGGGGACAGAGCAGTTCTTC

J gene: TRBJ2-1
V gene: TRBV7-9
clone size: NA
D gene: TRBD1
CDR3 protein: CASSAGTGTYNEQFF
CDR3 DNA: TGTGCCAGCAGCGCCGGGACAGGAACCTACAATGAGCAGTTCTTC

J gene: TRBJ2-7
V gene: TRBV5-4
clone size: NA
D gene: NA
CDR3 protein: CASSFTGTLNEQYF
CDR3 DNA: TGTGCCAGCAGCTTTACAGGGACGTTGAACGAGCAGTACTTC

J gene: TRBJ1-1
V gene: TRBV2
clone size: NA
D gene: NA
CDR3 protein: CASPTGRGMNTEAFF
CDR3 DNA: TGTGCCAGCCCTACAGGAAGGGGCATGAACACTGAAGCTTTCTTT

J gene: TRBJ2-1
V gene: TRBV6-2/TRBV6-3
clone size: few
D gene: TRBD2
CDR3 protein: CASSYGVAGVNEQFF
CDR3 DNA: TGTGCCAGCAGTTACGGAGTAGCGGGAGTAAATGAGCAGTTCTTC

J gene: TRBJ2-3
V gene: TRBV5-8
clone size: NA
D gene: TRBD2
CDR3 protein: CASSSLTSGRTRDTQYF
CDR3 DNA: TGTGCCAGCAGCTCGTTGACTAGCGGGAGGACCCGGGATACGCAGTATTTT

J gene: TRBJ2-1
V gene: TRBV19
clone size: NA
D gene: TRBD2
CDR3 protein: CASTMGLAGGPSYNEQFF
CDR3 DNA: TGTGCCAGTACCATGGGACTAGCGGGAGGGCCCTCCTACAATGAGCAGTTCTTC

J gene: TRBJ2-2
V gene: TRBV6-1
clone size: NA
D gene: NA
CDR3 protein: CASSEATRTGELFF
CDR3 DNA: TGTGCCAGCAGTGAAGCGACAAGGACCGGGGAGCTGTTTTTT

J gene: TRBJ2-7
V gene: TRBV6-2/TRBV6-3
clone size: NA
D gene: NA
CDR3 protein: CASSIVAGWQQYF
CDR3 DNA: TGTGCCAGCAGTATCGTGGCGGGCTGGCAGCAGTACTTC

J gene: TRBJ1-1
V gene: TRBV7-9
clone size: NA
D gene: NA
CDR3 protein: CASSEYRDTEAFF
CDR3 DNA: TGTGCCAGCAGCGAATACAGGGACACTGAAGCTTTCTTT

J gene: TRBJ2-7
V gene: TRBV18
clone size: once
D gene: TRBD1
CDR3 protein: CASSPPLGQGDNEQYF
CDR3 DNA: TGTGCCAGCTCACCACCCCTTGGACAGGGCGACAACGAGCAGTACTTC

J gene: TRBJ1-1
V gene: TRBV27
clone size: NA
D gene: NA
CDR3 protein: CASSPNKNTEAFF
CDR3 DNA: TGTGCCAGCAGTCCAAACAAGAACACTGAAGCTTTCTTT

J gene: TRBJ1-2
V gene: TRBV10-3
clone size: NA
D gene: NA
CDR3 protein: CAIRQHYGYTF
CDR3 DNA: TGTGCCATCCGACAGCACTATGGCTACACCTTC

J gene: TRBJ2-2
V gene: TRBV11-2
clone size: NA
D gene: NA
CDR3 protein: CASGRTNTGELFF
CDR3 DNA: TGTGCCAGCGGCAGAACGAACACCGGGGAGCTGTTTTTT

J gene: TRBJ2-3
V gene: TRBV3-1/TRBV3-2
clone size: NA
D gene: TRBD2
CDR3 protein: CASSQVVAGGRGTDTQYF
CDR3 DNA: TGTGCCAGCAGCCAAGTTGTGGCGGGAGGGAGAGGCACAGATACGCAGTATTTT

J gene: TRBJ2-7
V gene: TRBV14
clone size: few
D gene: TRBD1
CDR3 protein: CASSRFGGTGVSYEQYF
CDR3 DNA: TGTGCCAGCAGTCGATTTGGCGGGACAGGGGTGTCCTACGAGCAGTACTTC

J gene: TRBJ2-6
V gene: TRBV13
clone size: NA
D gene: TRBD1
CDR3 protein: CASSPGTVSGANVLTF
CDR3 DNA: TGTGCCAGCAGCCCAGGGACAGTCTCTGGGGCCAACGTCCTGACTTTC

J gene: TRBJ2-4
V gene: TRBV5-4
clone size: NA
D gene: TRBD1
CDR3 protein: CASSLGDSLAKNIQYF
CDR3 DNA: TGTGCCAGCAGCTTGGGGGACAGTTTAGCCAAAAACATTCAGTACTTC

J gene: TRBJ1-1
V gene: TRBV5-6
clone size: NA
D gene: NA
CDR3 protein: CASSLGQYNTEAFF
CDR3 DNA: TGTGCCAGCAGCTTGGGACAGTATAACACTGAAGCTTTCTTT

J gene: TRBJ2-1
V gene: TRBV18
clone size: NA
D gene: TRBD1
CDR3 protein: CASSTQADNRGSVRNEQFF
CDR3 DNA: TGTGCCAGCTCAACACAAGCCGATAACAGGGGGTCAGTGCGGAATGAGCAGTTCTTC

J gene: TRBJ1-3
V gene: TRBV5-1
clone size: NA
D gene: NA
CDR3 protein: CASSSGLRLSGNTIYF
CDR3 DNA: TGCGCCAGCAGCTCCGGACTCCGACTTTCTGGAAACACCATATATTTT

J gene: TRBJ2-6
V gene: TRBV13
clone size: NA
D gene: TRBD1
CDR3 protein: CASSLAQKTGVGANVLTF
CDR3 DNA: TGTGCCAGCAGCTTAGCACAAAAAACAGGGGTAGGGGCCAACGTCCTGACTTTC

J gene: TRBJ2-4
V gene: TRBV3-1/TRBV3-2
clone size: NA
D gene: TRBD1
CDR3 protein: CASSPGVQGAPQVAKNIQYF
CDR3 DNA: TGTGCCAGCAGCCCGGGAGTCCAGGGGGCGCCCCAAGTAGCCAAAAACATTCAGTACTTC

J gene: TRBJ1-2
V gene: TRBV6-5
clone size: NA
D gene: NA
CDR3 protein: CASSSLQGSGFYGYTF
CDR3 DNA: TGTGCCAGCAGTTCCCTCCAGGGGTCGGGTTTCTATGGCTACACCTTC

J gene: TRBJ2-7
V gene: TRBV19
clone size: NA
D gene: NA
CDR3 protein: CASSITPRLRGEQYF
CDR3 DNA: TGTGCCAGTAGTATAACTCCCCGTCTCCGAGGCGAGCAGTACTTC

J gene: TRBJ2-7
V gene: TRBV10-1
clone size: NA
D gene: TRBD2
CDR3 protein: CASSDPGTSSYEQYF
CDR3 DNA: TGCGCCAGCAGTGATCCGGGGACTAGCAGCTACGAGCAGTACTTC

J gene: TRBJ1-5
V gene: TRBV7-2
clone size: NA
D gene: TRBD1
CDR3 protein: CASSSGQGYGQPQHF
CDR3 DNA: TGTGCCAGCAGCTCGGGACAGGGATACGGTCAGCCCCAGCATTTT

J gene: TRBJ2-6
V gene: TRBV19
clone size: NA
D gene: NA
CDR3 protein: CASSPFSGSVTGANVLTF
CDR3 DNA: TGTGCCAGTAGTCCCTTTTCAGGGTCGGTCACTGGGGCCAACGTCCTGACTTTC

J gene: TRBJ2-3
V gene: TRBV24-1
clone size: NA
D gene: TRBD2
CDR3 protein: CATTSGVTDTQYF
CDR3 DNA: TGTGCCACCACTAGCGGTGTCACAGATACGCAGTATTTT

J gene: TRBJ1-6
V gene: TRBV7-2
clone size: NA
D gene: TRBD1
CDR3 protein: CASSFEGTGGTSPLHF
CDR3 DNA: TGTGCCAGCAGCTTCGAAGGGACAGGGGGCACTTCACCCCTCCACTTT

J gene: TRBJ1-5
V gene: TRBV19
clone size: NA
D gene: NA
CDR3 protein: CASSRDRNPQPQHF
CDR3 DNA: TGTGCCAGTAGTAGAGACAGAAACCCCCAGCCCCAGCATTTT